This TCR beta chain was sequenced during a study of cytomegalovirus exposure and HLA in healthy donors. Study results and caveats: Reports indicated that the classifier achieved high specificity and sensitivity in diagnosing cytomegalovirus status.

PCR involved 60 Vbeta and 13 Jbeta primers. The repertoire was sequenced with immunoSEQ multiplex PCR; TCRdb's copy has only in-frame clones and lacks some. The sample data list 130,000 or so clones. The length of the CDR3 is 14 residues. Trimming stripped 3 bases from V and 4 bases from J, with 12 bases between. The V gene's germline CDR1 is SEHNR and CDR2 FQNEAQ (reference sequence). About this clone: Its antigen is not identified.

The receptor comes from a woman aged 55-69 years in good health and CMV-seronegative. The rearrangement joins TRBV7-9 to TRBJ1-1; D is uncertain. Sequenced: PBMCs. The CDR3 coding sequence is TGTGCCAGCAGCTTCGGCGTTGAGGGCACTGAAGCTTTCTTT. Translation gives CASSFGVEGTEAFF.